Listed here is a single TCR beta chain. Its matching antigen is unknown. The data originate from a study of cytomegalovirus exposure and HLA in healthy donors. The PCR ran on 60 Vbeta and 13 Jbeta primers. Some clones are missing from TCRdb's copy, which holds only in-frame ones; the method was immunoSEQ multiplex PCR. The table lists about 200,000 clones, approximately 80% of them singletons, with around a sixth in the top ten. The germline V gene encodes CDR1 SEHNR and CDR2 FQNEAQ (reference sequence). The CDR3 is made up of 14 amino acids. With 4 bases clipped from V and 1 base from J, the junction kept 3 bases outside the gene matches. Study results and caveats: Cytomegalovirus-associated status was assigned to approximately 160 TCR beta chains. Presence/absence analyses rested on an assumption that sequencing depth was roughly uniform across donors. TCR beta V segments were, for the most part, productive about 87% or about 30% of the time in an earlier analysis.

This chain uses TRBV7-9 with TRBJ2-5; TRBD1 agrees at 7 bases. The sequence derives from a man in his forties or fifties in good health and CMV-seronegative. Specimen: PBMCs. The CDR3 sequence is CASSSDRAQETQYF. The CDR3 DNA reads as TGTGCCAGCAGCTCCGACAGGGCCCAAGAGACCCAGTACTTC.